A single sample is the source of the 3 T cell receptor beta chains below, sequenced in a study of glioma-infiltrating T cells after dendritic cell vaccination. Repertoires were generated with immunoSEQ multiplex PCR, while TCRdb's copy carries only in-frame clones and drops some. This table holds some 87,000 clones, more than 70% found once. The sequenced sample was blood, obtained before dendritic cell vaccination. These TCRs come from a human donor with glioblastoma.

The V and J genes are TRBV7-8 and TRBJ1-2; perhaps TRBD1 as D (6 bases). Germline V gene data show CDR1 as SGHVS and CDR2 as FQNEAQ. CDR3 size: 14 residues. Between the trimmed V and J ends, which lost 5 bases and 3 bases, there was a span of 13 bases. In nucleotides, the CDR3 is TGTGCCAGCAGCGTAGGGGGGGTCCACTATGGCTACACCTTC. It encodes CASSVGGVHYGYTF. Full variable domain (remainder filled in from reference TRBV7-8 and TRBJ1-2): GAGVSQSPRYKVAKRGQDVALRCDPISGHVSLFWYQQALGQGPEFLTYFQNEAQLDKSGLPSDRFFAERPEGSVSTLKIQRTQQEDSAVYLCASSVGGVHYGYTFGSGTRLTVV.

The chain carries TRBV7-2 and TRBJ1-5; 8 bases agree with TRBD1. The CDR3 runs to 14 residues. Losses at the gene ends were 5 bases for V and 7 bases for J; bases not matched to a gene: 7. Per germline, CDR1 SGHTA and CDR2 FQGNSA. The CDR3 spells CASSTYRGGQPQHF. The CDR3 bases are TGTGCCAGCAGCACTTACAGGGGGGGCCAGCCCCAGCATTTT.

The chain recombines TRBV19 with TRBJ1-2; the D is unclear. There are 14 residues in the CDR3. Trimming shortened V by 5 bases and J by 4 bases, and 14 bases separated the two germline ends. Germline CDR1 is LNHDA and CDR2 is SQIVND (reference sequence). The CDR3 here is CASSPPAQVYGYTF. DNA of the CDR3: TGTGCCAGTAGTCCCCCCGCACAAGTCTATGGCTACACCTTC.